This entry lists 16 T cell receptor beta chains sequenced from one sample in a study of cytomegalovirus exposure and HLA in healthy donors. The primer mix had 60 Vbeta and 13 Jbeta primers. Measured with immunoSEQ multiplex PCR; TCRdb has only the in-frame clones, and not every one. The table has under 200,000 clones, around three quarters seen once. Sequences were obtained from PBMCs. The source is a woman aged 25 to 45 in good health and CMV-seropositive.

The J gene is TRBJ2-7, the V gene TRBV4-1; TRBD2 aligns across 10 bases. The trim removed 0 bases at V and 4 bases at J, leaving 3 bases unmatched. Looked up from germline, CDR1 is MGHRA and CDR2 is YSYEKL. This CDR3 is built from 15 residues. CDR3 DNA sequence: TGCGCCAGCAGCCAAGATTTAGCGGGAGGTTACGAGCAGTACTTC. This gives the protein CASSQDLAGGYEQYF.

As for this clone: An end of the junction differs from the germline gene, which may be a read error. J is TRBJ2-7 and V is TRBV27; 12 bases fit TRBD1. Looked up from germline, CDR1 is MNHEY and CDR2 is SMNVEV (reference sequence). The CDR3 consists of 14 residues. This CDR3 is CASSLSPGTGGTFF. Here the CDR3 DNA reads TGTGCCAGCAGTTTATCTCCCGGGACAGGGGGCACCTTCTTC.

Comments on this clone: The same CDR3 also results from other DNA sequences found in this sample. V and J are TRBV4-3 and TRBJ2-7, with D tentatively TRBD2 (6 bases). Trimming removed 3 bases from V and 0 bases from J, with 6 bases in between. From germline, CDR1 is LGHNA and CDR2 YSLEER. This CDR3 region has 13 residues. In DNA, the CDR3 is TGCGCCAGCAGCCAGGGACTCTCCTACGAGCAGTACTTC. Protein product: CASSQGLSYEQYF.

This chain joins TRBV9 and TRBJ1-4; TRBD1 matches 7 bases. Germline CDR1 reads SGDLS; CDR2 reads YYNGEE. This CDR3 is built from 13 residues. After removal of 3 bases from V and 8 bases from J, the junction contained 4 bases not matched to a gene. The CDR3 region has the DNA TGTGCCAGCAGCGGCCGACAGGGAGAAAAACTGTTTTTT. Protein: CASSGRQGEKLFF.

This sequence joins TRBV9 and TRBJ2-2; 8 bases align to TRBD1. V lost 0 bases to trimming and J lost 3 bases; unmatched junction nucleotides: 4. The CDR3 consists of 16 residues. The germline gives CDR1 SGDLS, CDR2 YYNGEE. In DNA, the CDR3 is TGTGCCAGCAGCGTAGGAGGCAGGGGGCACACCGGGGAGCTGTTTTTT. Its translation is CASSVGGRGHTGELFF.

The chain links TRBV5-1 to TRBJ2-1, with TRBD1 matching over 8 bases. Germline V gene sequence: CDR1 SGHRS, CDR2 YFSETQ. The V gene end was trimmed by 0 bases and the J gene end by 5 bases; junction bases not matched to a gene: 7. This CDR3 has 16 residues. Here the CDR3 DNA reads TGCGCCAGCAGCTTGGTAGCAGGGGGCCAAAACAATGAGCAGTTCTTC. It is translated as CASSLVAGGQNNEQFF.

The chain joins TRBV7-2 to TRBJ2-3; TRBD2 agrees at 8 bases. J lost 2 bases, V lost 4 bases, and 11 bases had no gene match. The CDR3 extends over 17 amino acids. Germline V lookup: CDR1 SGHTA, CDR2 FQGNSA. In DNA, the CDR3 is TGTGCCAGCAGCTCCGCGGGGGGCGGGCATGTCACAGATACGCAGTATTTT. Protein: CASSSAGGGHVTDTQYF.

V gene TRBV14 combines with J gene TRBJ1-4; D remains ambiguous. This CDR3 comprises 15 residues. V dropped 3 bases and J dropped 4 bases, with 12 bases sitting between them. CDR1 and CDR2 from the germline V gene are SGHDN and FVKESK. The CDR3 region is CASSHWAAYNEKLFF. Here the CDR3 DNA reads TGTGCCAGCAGCCATTGGGCCGCGTATAATGAAAAACTGTTTTTT.

The chain uses TRBV9 and TRBJ2-1; 13 nucleotides agree with TRBD2. CDR1 is SGDLS, CDR2 YYNGEE, per germline. The CDR3 covers 18 residues. V shed 3 bases and J 0 bases; nucleotides not matched to a gene: 6. DNA for the CDR3: TGTGCCAGCAGCGCCCGGACTAGCGGGGGCCACTCCTACAATGAGCAGTTCTTC. As protein: CASSARTSGGHSYNEQFF.

This rearrangement joins TRBV29-1 to TRBJ2-5; 11 bases match TRBD2. This CDR3 spans 14 amino acids. The V gene end was trimmed by 5 bases and the J gene end by 5 bases; junction bases not matched to a gene: 7. Germline values: CDR1 SQVTM, CDR2 ANQGSEA. This CDR3 is CSVLAGGFGETQYF. CDR3 nucleotide sequence: TGCAGCGTTCTAGCGGGAGGCTTCGGGGAGACCCAGTACTTC.

This clone turned up a few times. The chain carries TRBV7-2 and TRBJ2-7, with D possibly being TRBD1 (5 bases). This CDR3 is 14 amino acids long. V was clipped by 1 base and J by 6 bases, with 13 bases between them. The germline gives CDR1 SGHTA, CDR2 FQGNSA. The CDR3 reads CASSLVGRVGEQYF. The DNA of the CDR3 is TGTGCCAGCAGCTTAGTCGGCAGGGTGGGCGAGCAGTACTTC.

The chain employs TRBV19 and TRBJ2-1; tentatively, D is TRBD2 (6 bases). This CDR3 is built from 15 residues. Trimming shortened V by 7 bases and J by 3 bases, and 16 bases separated the two germline ends. Germline assignment: CDR1 LNHDA and CDR2 SQIVND (reference sequence). CDR3 loop: CASTDGGANYNEQFF. In DNA form, the CDR3 reads TGTGCCAGTACCGACGGCGGGGCGAACTACAATGAGCAGTTCTTC.

The chain combines TRBV7-8 with TRBJ2-1, with TRBD1 matching over 8 bases. Germline V gene data show CDR1 as SGHVS and CDR2 as FQNEAQ. With V trimmed by 5 bases and J by 12 bases, 12 bases remained unmatched. This CDR3 has 14 residues. Here the CDR3 reads CASSQDRVGVRQFF. The CDR3 bases are TGTGCCAGCAGCCAGGACAGGGTGGGTGTTCGGCAGTTCTTC.

This chain joins TRBV6-1 and TRBJ1-4; D not certain. V gave up 2 bases and J gave up 7 bases, with 17 bases separating them. CDR3 size: 16 residues. Germline assignment: CDR1 MNHNS and CDR2 SASEGT. In DNA, the CDR3 is TGTGCCAGCAGTGAATTCGGGTGGTATCGCGGTGAAAAACTGTTTTTT. It translates to CASSEFGWYRGEKLFF.

The chain uses TRBV7-9 and TRBJ2-3; weak D call: TRBD1 (5 bases). There are 12 residues in the CDR3. Per germline, CDR1 SEHNR and CDR2 FQNEAQ (reference sequence). Trimming cost V 5 bases and J 6 bases, with 9 bases left between them. CDR3 in amino acids: CASSQGADTQYF. The CDR3 DNA is TGTGCCAGCAGCCAAGGGGCGGATACGCAGTATTTT.

V is TRBV27 and J is TRBJ1-2; the match to TRBD1 covers 8 bases. V lost 6 bases and J lost 8; bases outside the gene matches: 11. This CDR3 comprises 14 residues. Germline values: CDR1 MNHEY, CDR2 SMNVEV (reference sequence). The CDR3 loop reads CASSLGQGASGYTF. The CDR3 DNA reads as TGTGCCAGCAGCCTAGGGCAGGGGGCGAGCGGCTACACCTTC.